This TCR beta chain appears in the sequencing data of a study of OX40 agonist ivuxolimab in advanced cancers. Study-level points and caveats: Antigen specificity of clonally expanded peripheral T cells was not established. Average numbers of expanded clones were greater in CD8+ T cells than in CD4+.

This clone has just one count. Its antigen is still unknown. This table comes from immunoSEQ multiplex PCR, and its TCRdb copy is limited to in-frame clones, with some not included. The sample records 60,000 to 70,000 clones, 75% to 85% being singletons. V was clipped by 0 bases and J by 4 bases, with 8 bases between them. Per the germline V gene, CDR1 is SGDLS and CDR2 is YYNGEE. The CDR3 covers 14 residues. Sequencing used CD4+ or CD8+ T cells sorted from blood, obtained in a trial of the OX40 agonist ivuxolimab. The sequence came from an adult with an advanced solid tumor such as melanoma, head and neck, liver or kidney cancer. The rearrangement uses TRBV9 and TRBJ1-3, with D unresolved. CDR3 DNA sequence: TGTGCCAGCAGCGTAGACAGCTCCGGAAACACCATATATTTT. Its translation is CASSVDSSGNTIYF.